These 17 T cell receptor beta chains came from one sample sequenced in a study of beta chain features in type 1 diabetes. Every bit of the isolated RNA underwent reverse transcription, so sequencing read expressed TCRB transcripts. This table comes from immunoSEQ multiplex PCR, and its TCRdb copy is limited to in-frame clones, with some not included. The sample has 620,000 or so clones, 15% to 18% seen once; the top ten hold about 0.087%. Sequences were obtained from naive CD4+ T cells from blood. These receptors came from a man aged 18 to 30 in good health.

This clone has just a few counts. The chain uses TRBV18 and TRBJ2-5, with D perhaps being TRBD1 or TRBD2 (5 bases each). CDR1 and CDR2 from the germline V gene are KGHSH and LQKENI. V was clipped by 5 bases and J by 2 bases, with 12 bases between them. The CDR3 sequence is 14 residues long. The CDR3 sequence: CASSGRDRQETQYF. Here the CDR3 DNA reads TGTGCCAGCTCAGGCCGGGACCGACAAGAGACCCAGTACTTC.

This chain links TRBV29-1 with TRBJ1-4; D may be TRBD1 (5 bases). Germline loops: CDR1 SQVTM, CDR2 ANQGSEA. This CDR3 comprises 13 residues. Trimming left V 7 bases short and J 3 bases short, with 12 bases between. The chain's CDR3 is CSGSGTANEKLFF. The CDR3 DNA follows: TGCAGCGGTTCCGGGACGGCTAATGAAAAACTGTTTTTT.

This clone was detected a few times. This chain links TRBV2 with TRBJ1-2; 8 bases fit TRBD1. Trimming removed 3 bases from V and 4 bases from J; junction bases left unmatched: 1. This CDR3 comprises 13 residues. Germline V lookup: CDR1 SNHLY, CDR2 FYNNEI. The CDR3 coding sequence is TGTGCCAGCAGTGACCAGGGGGCCTATGGCTACACCTTC. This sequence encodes CASSDQGAYGYTF.

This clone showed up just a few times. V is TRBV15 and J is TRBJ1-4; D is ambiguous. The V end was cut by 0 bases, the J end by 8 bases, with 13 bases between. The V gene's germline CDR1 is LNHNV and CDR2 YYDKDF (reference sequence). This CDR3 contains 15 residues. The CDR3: CATSREWGFVEKLFF. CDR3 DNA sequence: TGTGCCACCAGCAGAGAGTGGGGATTCGTAGAAAAACTGTTTTTT.

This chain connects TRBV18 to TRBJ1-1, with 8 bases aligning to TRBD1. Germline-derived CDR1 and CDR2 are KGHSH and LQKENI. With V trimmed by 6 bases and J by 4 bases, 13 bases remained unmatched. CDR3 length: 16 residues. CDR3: CASSVTGTGFGTEAFF. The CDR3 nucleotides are TGTGCCAGCTCGGTTACCGGGACAGGTTTCGGCACTGAAGCTTTCTTT.

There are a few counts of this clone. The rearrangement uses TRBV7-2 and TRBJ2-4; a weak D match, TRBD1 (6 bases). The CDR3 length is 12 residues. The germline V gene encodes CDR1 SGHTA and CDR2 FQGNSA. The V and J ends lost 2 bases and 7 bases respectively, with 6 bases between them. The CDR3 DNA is TGTGCCAGCAGCTTAAGGGGGAACATTCAGTACTTC. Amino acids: CASSLRGNIQYF.

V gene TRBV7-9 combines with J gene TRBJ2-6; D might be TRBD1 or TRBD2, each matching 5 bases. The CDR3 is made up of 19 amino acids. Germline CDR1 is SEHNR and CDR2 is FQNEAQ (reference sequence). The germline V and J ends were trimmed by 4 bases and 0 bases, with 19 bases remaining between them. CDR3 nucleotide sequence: TGTGCCAGCAGCTGGATCGGGACGGAGGACATCTCTGGGGCCAACGTCCTGACTTTC. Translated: CASSWIGTEDISGANVLTF.

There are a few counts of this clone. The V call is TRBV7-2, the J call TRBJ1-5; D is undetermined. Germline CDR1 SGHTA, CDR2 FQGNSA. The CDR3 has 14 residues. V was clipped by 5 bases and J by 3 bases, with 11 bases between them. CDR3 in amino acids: CASSLRGNNQPQHF. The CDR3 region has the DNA TGTGCCAGCAGCCTCAGAGGGAACAATCAGCCCCAGCATTTT.

This chain's CDR3 is CASSVASGGAQETQYF. Here the CDR3 DNA reads TGTGCCAGCAGCGTAGCTAGCGGGGGGGCCCAAGAGACCCAGTACTTC. V is TRBV9 and J is TRBJ2-5; 12 bases match TRBD2. This CDR3 has 16 amino acids. Germline trimming cut 0 bases from V and 1 base from J; bases unmatched to any gene: 1. Germline V lookup: CDR1 SGDLS, CDR2 YYNGEE.

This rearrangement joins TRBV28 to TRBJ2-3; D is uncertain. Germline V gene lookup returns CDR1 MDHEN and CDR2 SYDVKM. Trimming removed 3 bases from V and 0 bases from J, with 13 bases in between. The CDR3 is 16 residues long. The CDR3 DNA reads TGTGCCAGCAGTTTTTCTACTCTGCCTAGCACAGATACGCAGTATTTT. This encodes CASSFSTLPSTDTQYF.

The CDR3 DNA reads as TGTGCCAGCAGCTTTGGTATCACAGGCCGTAACACTGAAGCTTTCTTT. Translating it yields CASSFGITGRNTEAFF. V and J are TRBV11-2 and TRBJ1-1; a possible D gene is TRBD1 (5 bases). The CDR3 is 16 residues long. The ends were cut back, 3 bases at V and 2 bases at J, with 16 bases in the middle. CDR1 and CDR2 from the germline V gene are SGHAT and FQNNGV.

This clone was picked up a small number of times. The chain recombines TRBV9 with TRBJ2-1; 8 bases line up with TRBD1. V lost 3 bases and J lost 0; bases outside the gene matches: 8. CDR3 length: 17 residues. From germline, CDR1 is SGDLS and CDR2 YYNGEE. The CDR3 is CASSARQGKSSYNEQFF. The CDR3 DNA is TGTGCCAGCAGCGCCCGACAGGGGAAGAGCTCCTACAATGAGCAGTTCTTC. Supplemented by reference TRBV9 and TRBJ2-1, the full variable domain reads DSGVTQTPKHLITATGQRVTLRCSPRSGDLSVYWYQQSLDQGLQFLIQYYNGEERAKGNILERFSAQQFPDLHSELNLSSLELGDSALYFCASSARQGKSSYNEQFFGPGTRLTVL.

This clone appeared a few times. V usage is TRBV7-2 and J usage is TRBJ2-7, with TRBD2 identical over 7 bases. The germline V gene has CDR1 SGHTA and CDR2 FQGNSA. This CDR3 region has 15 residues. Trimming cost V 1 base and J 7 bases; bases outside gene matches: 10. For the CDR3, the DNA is TGTGCCAGCAGCTTAGGACCGGGAGGTTCGGGGGAGCAGTACTTC. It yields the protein CASSLGPGGSGEQYF.

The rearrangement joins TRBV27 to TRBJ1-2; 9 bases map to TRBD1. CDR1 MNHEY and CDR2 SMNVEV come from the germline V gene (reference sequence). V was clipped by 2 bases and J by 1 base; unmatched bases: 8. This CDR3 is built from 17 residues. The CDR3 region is CASSLGGQGGNNYGYTF. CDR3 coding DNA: TGTGCCAGCAGTTTAGGGGGACAGGGTGGGAATAACTATGGCTACACCTTC.

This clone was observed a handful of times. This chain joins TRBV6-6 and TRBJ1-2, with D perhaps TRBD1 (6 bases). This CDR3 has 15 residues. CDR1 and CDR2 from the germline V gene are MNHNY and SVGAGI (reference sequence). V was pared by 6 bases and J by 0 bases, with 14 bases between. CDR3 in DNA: TGTGCCAGCAGCCCTCCGACAGGAGCTAACTATGGCTACACCTTC. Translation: CASSPPTGANYGYTF.

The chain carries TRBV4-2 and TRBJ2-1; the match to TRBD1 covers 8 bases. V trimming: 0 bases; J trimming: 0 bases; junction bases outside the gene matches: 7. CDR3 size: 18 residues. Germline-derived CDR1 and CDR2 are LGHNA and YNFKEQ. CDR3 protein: CASSQEISGTGSYNEQFF. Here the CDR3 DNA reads TGTGCCAGCAGCCAAGAAATCTCCGGGACAGGCTCCTACAATGAGCAGTTCTTC.

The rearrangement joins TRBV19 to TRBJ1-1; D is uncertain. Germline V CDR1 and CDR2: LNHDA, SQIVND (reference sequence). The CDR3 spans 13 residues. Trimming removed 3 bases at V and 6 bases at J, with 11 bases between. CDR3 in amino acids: CASSIYGLAEAFF. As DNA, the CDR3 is TGTGCCAGTAGTATCTACGGACTGGCTGAAGCTTTCTTT. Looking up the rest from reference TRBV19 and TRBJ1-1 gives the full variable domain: DGGITQSPKYLFRKEGQNVTLSCEQNLNHDAMYWYRQDPGQGLRLIYYSQIVNDFQKGDIAEGYSVSREKKESFPLTVTSAQKNPTAFYLCASSIYGLAEAFFGQGTRLTVV.